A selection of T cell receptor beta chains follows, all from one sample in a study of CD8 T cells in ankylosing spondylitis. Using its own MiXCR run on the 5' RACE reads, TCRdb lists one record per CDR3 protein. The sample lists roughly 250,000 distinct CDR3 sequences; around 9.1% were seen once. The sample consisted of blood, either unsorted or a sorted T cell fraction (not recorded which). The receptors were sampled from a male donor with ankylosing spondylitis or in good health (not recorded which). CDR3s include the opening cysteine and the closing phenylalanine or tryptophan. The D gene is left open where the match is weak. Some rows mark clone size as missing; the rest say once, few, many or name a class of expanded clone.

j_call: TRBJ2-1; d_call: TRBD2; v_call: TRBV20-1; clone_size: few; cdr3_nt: TGCAGTGCCATACTCATTCGCGGGGGGTTGAGCTCCTACAATGAGCAGTTCTTC; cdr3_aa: CSAILIRGGLSSYNEQFF
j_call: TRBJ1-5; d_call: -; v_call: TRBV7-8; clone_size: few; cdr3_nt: TGTGCCAGCAGCTTAGCTACCCCTCAGACAGACAATCAGCCCCAGCATTTT; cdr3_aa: CASSLATPQTDNQPQHF
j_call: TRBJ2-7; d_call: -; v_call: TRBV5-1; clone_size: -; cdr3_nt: TGCGCCAGCAGCGTATACAGGGTTCCTAGCTCCTACGAGCAGTACTTC; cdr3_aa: CASSVYRVPSSYEQYF
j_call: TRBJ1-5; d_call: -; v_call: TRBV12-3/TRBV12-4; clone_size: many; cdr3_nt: TGTGCCAGCAGCTTAGGCCGTAGCAATCAGCCCCAGCATTTT; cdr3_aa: CASSLGRSNQPQHF
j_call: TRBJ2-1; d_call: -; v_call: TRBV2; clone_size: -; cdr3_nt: TGTGCCAGCAGTGAAACGGCCCTAGGAGGGCAGTTCTTC; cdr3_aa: CASSETALGGQFF
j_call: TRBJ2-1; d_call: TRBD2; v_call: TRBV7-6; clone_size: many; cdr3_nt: TGTGCCAGCAGGTCTAGCGGATACAATGAGCAGTTCTTC; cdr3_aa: CASRSSGYNEQFF
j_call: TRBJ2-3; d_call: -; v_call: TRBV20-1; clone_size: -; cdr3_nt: TGCAGTGCTAGACCTCCATCGGATACGCAGTATTTT; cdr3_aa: CSARPPSDTQYF
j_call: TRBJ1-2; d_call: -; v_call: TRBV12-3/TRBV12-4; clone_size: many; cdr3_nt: TGTGCCAGCAGTTCCCTTCAGGGGTCCTATGGCTACACCTTC; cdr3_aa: CASSSLQGSYGYTF
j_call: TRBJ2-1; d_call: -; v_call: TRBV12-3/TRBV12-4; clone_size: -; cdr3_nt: TGTGCCAGCAGTCCCAGGGGGGCTAGGGAAGGGGGCAATGAGCAGTTCTTC; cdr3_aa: CASSPRGAREGGNEQFF
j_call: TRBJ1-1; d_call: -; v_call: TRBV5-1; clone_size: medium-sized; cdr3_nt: TGCGCCAGCAGCGGATCGACAGAAGGGGTCAAAGCTTTCTTT; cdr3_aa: CASSGSTEGVKAFF
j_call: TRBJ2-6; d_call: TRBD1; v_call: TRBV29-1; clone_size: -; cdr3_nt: TGCAGCCGTTGGACAGGGTCCTCTGGGGCCAACGTCCTGACTTTC; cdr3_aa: CSRWTGSSGANVLTF
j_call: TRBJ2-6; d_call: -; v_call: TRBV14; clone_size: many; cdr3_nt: TGTGCCAGCAGCCAGGTCCGCTCTGGGGCCAACGTCCTGACTTTC; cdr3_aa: CASSQVRSGANVLTF
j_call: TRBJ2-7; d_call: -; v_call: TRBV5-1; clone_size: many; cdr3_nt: TGCGCCAGCAGCTTGGAGGCGGGACCTACCTACGAGCAGTACTTC; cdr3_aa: CASSLEAGPTYEQYF
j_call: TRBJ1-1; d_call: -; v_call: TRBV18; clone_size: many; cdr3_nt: TGTGCCAGCTCACCAAAGGGCAGTGAAGCTTTCTTT; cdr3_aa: CASSPKGSEAFF
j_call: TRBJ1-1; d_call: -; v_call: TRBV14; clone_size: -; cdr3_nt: TGTGCCAGCAGCCAAGAATGGGCTTCTGGAGCTTTCTTT; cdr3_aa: CASSQEWASGAFF
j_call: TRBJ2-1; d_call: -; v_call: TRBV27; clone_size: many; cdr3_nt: TGTGCCAGCAGTTTAGGGACATCCTTCAATGAGCAGTTCTTC; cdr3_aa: CASSLGTSFNEQFF
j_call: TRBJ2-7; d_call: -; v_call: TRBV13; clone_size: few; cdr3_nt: TGTGCCAGCAGCTTTCTATCCGAGCAGTACTTC; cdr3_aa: CASSFLSEQYF
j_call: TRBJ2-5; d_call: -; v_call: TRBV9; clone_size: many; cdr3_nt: TGTGCCAGCAGCGTAGACAGCCGGGAGACCCAGTACTTC; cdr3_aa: CASSVDSRETQYF
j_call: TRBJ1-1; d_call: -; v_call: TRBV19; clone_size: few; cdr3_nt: TGTGCCAGTAATCCGGGACGATTTTCGACTGAAGCTTTCTTT; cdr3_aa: CASNPGRFSTEAFF
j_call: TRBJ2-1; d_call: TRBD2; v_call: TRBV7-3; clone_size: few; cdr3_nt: TGTGCCAGCAGCTTGGGGGAGGGAACCCAGTTCTTC; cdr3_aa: CASSLGEGTQFF
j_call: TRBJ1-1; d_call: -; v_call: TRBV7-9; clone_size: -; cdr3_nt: TGTGCCAGCAGCTTACAGGGAAAGGGGACTGAAGCTTTCTTT; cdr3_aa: CASSLQGKGTEAFF
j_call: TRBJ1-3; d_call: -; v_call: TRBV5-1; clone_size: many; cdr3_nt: TGCGCCAGCAGCTTGGACGGACAAGACTCTGGAAACACCATATATTTT; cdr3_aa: CASSLDGQDSGNTIYF
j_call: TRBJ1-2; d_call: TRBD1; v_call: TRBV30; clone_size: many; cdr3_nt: TGTGCCTGGAGTCTGGGGGACAGGGTTCATGGCTACACCTTC; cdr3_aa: CAWSLGDRVHGYTF
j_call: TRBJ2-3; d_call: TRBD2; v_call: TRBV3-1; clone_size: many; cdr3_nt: TGTGCCAGCAGCCCTACACTAGCGGGAATTCCAGATACGCAGTATTTT; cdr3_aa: CASSPTLAGIPDTQYF
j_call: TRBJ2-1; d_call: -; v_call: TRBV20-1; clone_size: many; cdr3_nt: TGCAGTGCTAGGAGCAGCGGCGAGTACAATGAGCAGTTCTTC; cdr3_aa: CSARSSGEYNEQFF
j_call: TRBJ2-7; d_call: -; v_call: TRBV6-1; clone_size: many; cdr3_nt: TGTGCCACCAAAAGGGGGATTATCTCCTACGAGCAGTACTTC; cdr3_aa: CATKRGIISYEQYF
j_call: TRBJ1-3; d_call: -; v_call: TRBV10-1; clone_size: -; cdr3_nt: TGCGCCAGCAGTGATGGCAGAGCTGGAAACACCATATATTTT; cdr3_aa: CASSDGRAGNTIYF
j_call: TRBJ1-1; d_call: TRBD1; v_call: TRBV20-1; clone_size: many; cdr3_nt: TGCAGTGCTAGTCCTTCGCGAGGGAGGGGACAGGGGAACACTGAAGCTTTCTTT; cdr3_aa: CSASPSRGRGQGNTEAFF
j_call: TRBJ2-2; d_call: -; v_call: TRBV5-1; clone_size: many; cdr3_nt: TGCGCCAGCAGCTTGACTCGGACAGCCAACACCGGGGAGCTGTTTTTT; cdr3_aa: CASSLTRTANTGELFF
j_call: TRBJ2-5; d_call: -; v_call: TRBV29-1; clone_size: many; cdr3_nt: TGCAGCGTAGACAAAAACGGAGGCGAGACCCAGTACTTC; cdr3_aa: CSVDKNGGETQYF
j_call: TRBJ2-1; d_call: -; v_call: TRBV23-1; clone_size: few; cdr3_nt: TGCGCCAGCAGCCATAAAAGGGGTACGGGTCATGAGCAGTTCTTC; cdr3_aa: CASSHKRGTGHEQFF
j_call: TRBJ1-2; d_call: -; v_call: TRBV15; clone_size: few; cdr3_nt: TGTGCCACCAGCAGAGAGACTTATGGCTACACCTTC; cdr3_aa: CATSRETYGYTF
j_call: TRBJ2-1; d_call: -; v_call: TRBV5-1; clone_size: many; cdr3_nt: TGCGCCAGCAACTTAGGGGGCGGGGACGTTAGCGGCTACAATGAGCAGTTCTTC; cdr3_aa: CASNLGGGDVSGYNEQFF
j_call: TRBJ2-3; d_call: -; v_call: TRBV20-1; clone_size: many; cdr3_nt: TGCAGTGCTAGAGAGCGGGGTTTCACAGATACGCAGTATTTT; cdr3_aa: CSARERGFTDTQYF
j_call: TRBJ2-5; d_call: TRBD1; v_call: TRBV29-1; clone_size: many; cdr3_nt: TGCAGCGTTTCTACAGGGGGACAAGAGACCCAGTACTTC; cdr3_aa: CSVSTGGQETQYF
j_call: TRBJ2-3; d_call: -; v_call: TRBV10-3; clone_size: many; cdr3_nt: TGTGCCATCAGTGACGCCGGGACTAGCACAGATACGCAGTATTTT; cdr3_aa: CAISDAGTSTDTQYF
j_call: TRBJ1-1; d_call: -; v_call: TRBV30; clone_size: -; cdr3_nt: TGTGCCTGGAGTAGGCAGGGGAACACTGAAGCTTTCTTT; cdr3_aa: CAWSRQGNTEAFF
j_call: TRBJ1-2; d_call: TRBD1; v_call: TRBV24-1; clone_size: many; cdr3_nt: TGTGCCACCAGTGAATCCGGGACAGACGGCTACACCTTC; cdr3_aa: CATSESGTDGYTF
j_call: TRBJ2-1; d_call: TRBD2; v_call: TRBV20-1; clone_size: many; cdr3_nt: TGCAGTGCTAGAGACCCTTGGCGGGAGAGTAAAGTAGCCAATGAGCAGTTCTTC; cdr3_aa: CSARDPWRESKVANEQFF
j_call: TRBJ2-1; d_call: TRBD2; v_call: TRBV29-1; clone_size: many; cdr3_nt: TGCAGCGTCTGCGGGGTAGCGGGAGGGGACTCCTACAATGAGCAGTTCTTC; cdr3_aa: CSVCGVAGGDSYNEQFF
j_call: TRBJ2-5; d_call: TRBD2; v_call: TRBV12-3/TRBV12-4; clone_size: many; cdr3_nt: TGTGCCAGCAGTTTAGTTTCTAGCGGGAGGACCCAGTACTTC; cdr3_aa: CASSLVSSGRTQYF
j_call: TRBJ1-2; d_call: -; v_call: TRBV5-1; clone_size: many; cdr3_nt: TGCGCCAGCAGCTTGGAAACCCCGGGAGAGGGCTACACCTTC; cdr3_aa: CASSLETPGEGYTF
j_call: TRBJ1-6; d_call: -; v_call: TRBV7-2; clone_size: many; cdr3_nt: TGTGCCAGCAGTCCCGAGAGCTCCTATAATTCACCCCTCCACTTT; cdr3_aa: CASSPESSYNSPLHF
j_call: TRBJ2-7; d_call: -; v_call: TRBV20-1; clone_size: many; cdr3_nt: TGCAGTGCTAGAGACGGGGTGGAGGAGCAGTACTTC; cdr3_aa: CSARDGVEEQYF
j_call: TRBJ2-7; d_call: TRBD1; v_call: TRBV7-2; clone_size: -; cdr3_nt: TGTGCCAGCACCTCCGGGACAGGGTACGAGCAGTACTTC; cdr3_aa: CASTSGTGYEQYF
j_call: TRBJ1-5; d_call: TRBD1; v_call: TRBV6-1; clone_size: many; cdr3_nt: TGTGCCAGCAGTCCAACCTTCCCTCAGGGGGGCAATCAGCCCCAGCATTTT; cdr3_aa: CASSPTFPQGGNQPQHF
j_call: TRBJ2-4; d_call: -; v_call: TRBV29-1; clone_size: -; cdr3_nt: TGCAGCGTGGGGTTCAAGCAAAACATTCAGTACTTC; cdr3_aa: CSVGFKQNIQYF
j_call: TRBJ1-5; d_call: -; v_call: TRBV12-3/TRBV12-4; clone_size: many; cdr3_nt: TGTGCCAGCACCCTTTCCCAAAATCAGCCCCAGCATTTT; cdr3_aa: CASTLSQNQPQHF
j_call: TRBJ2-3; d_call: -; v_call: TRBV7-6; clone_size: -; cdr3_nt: TGTGCCAGCAGCCGGGAGCTCACAGATACGCAGTATTTT; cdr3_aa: CASSRELTDTQYF
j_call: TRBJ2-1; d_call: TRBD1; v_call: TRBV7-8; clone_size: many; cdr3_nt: TGTGCCAGCAGCCCTTTGGACAGGTCCTACAATGAGCAGTTCTTC; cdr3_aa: CASSPLDRSYNEQFF
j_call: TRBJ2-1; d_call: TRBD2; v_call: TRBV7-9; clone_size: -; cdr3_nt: TGTGCCAGCAGCCCCGGGCTAGCGGCCTGGAATGAGCAGTTCTTC; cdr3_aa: CASSPGLAAWNEQFF
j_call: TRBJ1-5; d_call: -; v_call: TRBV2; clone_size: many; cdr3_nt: TGTGCCAGCAGTGGAGTCGCCGCAGTACAGCCCCAGCATTTT; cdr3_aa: CASSGVAAVQPQHF
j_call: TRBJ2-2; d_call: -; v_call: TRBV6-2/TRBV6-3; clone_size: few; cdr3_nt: TGTGCCAGCGGTGGTGGGTTAAACACCGGGGAGCTGTTTTTT; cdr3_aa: CASGGGLNTGELFF
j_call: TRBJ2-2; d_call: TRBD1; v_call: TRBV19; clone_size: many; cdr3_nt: TGTGCCAGTAGTATACAGGGGGCCCCCACCGGGGAGCTGTTTTTT; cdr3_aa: CASSIQGAPTGELFF
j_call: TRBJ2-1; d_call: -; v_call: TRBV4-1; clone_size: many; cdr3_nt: TGCGCCAGCAGCCTTAGCCGTGCTTCCTACAATGAGCAGTTCTTC; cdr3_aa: CASSLSRASYNEQFF
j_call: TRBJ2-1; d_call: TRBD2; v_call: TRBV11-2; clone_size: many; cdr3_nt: TGTGCCAGCAGCGCTAGCAGGGCGGGAGTTACCTCCTACAATGAGCAGTTCTTC; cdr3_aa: CASSASRAGVTSYNEQFF
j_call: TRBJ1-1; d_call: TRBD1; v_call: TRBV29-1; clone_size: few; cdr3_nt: TGCAGCGTGGAGGGACAGCGGAACACTGAAGCTTTCTTT; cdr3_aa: CSVEGQRNTEAFF